What follows are 28 T cell receptor beta chains derived from one specimen sequenced in a study of CD8 T cells in Susac syndrome. Reverse transcription used roughly 0.45 to 1 ug RNA and random hexamers. TCRdb re-analysed the immunoSEQ multiplex PCR reads in MiXCR, keeping a single row per CDR3 protein. In the table there are about 180,000 distinct CDR3 sequences, approximately 95% of which are singletons. The sequenced material came from CD8+ T cells from PBMCs. The receptor source for this set is a human donor with multiple sclerosis.

The V and J genes are TRBV9 and TRBJ1-2; no clear D gene. The ends were cut back, 3 bases at V and 0 bases at J, with 12 bases in the middle. The CDR3 length is 15 residues. Germline loops: CDR1 SGDLS, CDR2 YYNGEE. The CDR3 spells CASSAEDGPNYGYTF. The CDR3 coding sequence is TGTGCCAGCAGCGCGGAGGACGGCCCTAACTATGGCTACACCTTC.

The chain recombines TRBV29-1 with TRBJ2-5; 8 bases match TRBD2. This CDR3 is 14 amino acids long. Germline V gene lookup returns CDR1 SQVTM and CDR2 ANQGSEA. Losses at the gene ends were 1 base for V and 9 bases for J; bases not matched to a gene: 10. This CDR3 is CSVEGLAVGRAQYF. The CDR3 nucleotides read TGCAGCGTTGAAGGCCTAGCGGTCGGGAGGGCCCAGTACTTC.

In nucleotides, the CDR3 is TGCAGTGCTAGAGGCCCAGGACTAGCGGGAGGGCCTTATCTCGATACGCAGTATTTT. It encodes CSARGPGLAGGPYLDTQYF. The V gene is TRBV20-1, the J gene TRBJ2-3; 15 bases map to TRBD2. Germline-derived CDR1 and CDR2 are DFQATT and SNEGSKA (reference sequence). The CDR3 loop spans 19 amino acids. The junction had 14 bases not matched to a gene; V was cut back by 1 base and J by 6 bases.

The chain couples TRBV11-2 to TRBJ2-2; no reliable D call. Trimming shortened V by 1 base and J by 8 bases, and 8 bases separated the two germline ends. Germline CDR1 reads SGHAT; CDR2 reads FQNNGV. The CDR3 extends over 13 amino acids. CDR3 nucleotides: TGTGCCAGCAGCTTAGGGACGTCGGGGGAGCTGTTTTTT. It specifies CASSLGTSGELFF.

The chain has TRBV27 and TRBJ2-7; D is unresolved. V was cut by 0 bases and J by 5 bases, with 8 bases left in between. Germline values: CDR1 MNHEY, CDR2 SMNVEV (reference sequence). The CDR3 sequence is 13 residues long. CDR3 protein: CASSLSAANEQYF. The CDR3 DNA sequence: TGTGCCAGCAGTTTATCGGCAGCCAACGAGCAGTACTTC.

The chain joins TRBV4-1 to TRBJ2-7; either TRBD1 or TRBD2 may fit D (6 bases each). V was trimmed by 0 bases and J by 4 bases, leaving 16 bases between them. Germline CDR1 and CDR2: MGHRA and YSYEKL. This CDR3 comprises 16 residues. The CDR3 protein is CASSQEQLGGLYEQYF. The CDR3 nucleotides are TGCGCCAGCAGCCAAGAACAGTTGGGGGGCTTGTACGAGCAGTACTTC.

Here the CDR3 DNA reads TGCGCCAGCAGCTCCCCGGGACAGGACGTCTACGAGCAGTACTTC. Translation gives CASSSPGQDVYEQYF. This chain uses TRBV5-1 with TRBJ2-7, with 8 bases fitting TRBD1. The V gene's germline CDR1 is SGHRS and CDR2 YFSETQ. The CDR3 spans 15 residues. The J segment lost 3 bases and the V segment lost 3 bases, leaving 8 bases of the junction unmatched.

This sequence joins TRBV9 and TRBJ2-1; D is tentatively TRBD1 or TRBD2 (5 bases each). Germline V gene sequence: CDR1 SGDLS, CDR2 YYNGEE. The CDR3 has 15 residues. V lost 4 bases and J 4 bases, leaving 15 bases between the germline ends. The CDR3 is CASSTGTPTYNEQFF. The CDR3 DNA reads as TGTGCCAGCAGCACCGGGACCCCTACTTACAATGAGCAGTTCTTC.

J is TRBJ2-3 and V is TRBV20-1; either TRBD1 or TRBD2 may supply D (6 bases each). V shed 0 bases and J shed 4 bases, with 11 bases lying between them. From germline, CDR1 is DFQATT and CDR2 SNEGSKA (reference sequence). The CDR3 extends over 14 amino acids. The CDR3 loop reads CSAREQGGADTQYF. In DNA, the CDR3 is TGCAGTGCTAGAGAACAGGGAGGTGCAGATACGCAGTATTTT.

The chain carries TRBV28 and TRBJ2-7, with a weak D call TRBD2 (5 bases). The germline V and J ends were trimmed by 5 bases and 0 bases, with 17 bases remaining between them. The germline V gene has CDR1 MDHEN and CDR2 SYDVKM. The CDR3 sequence is 16 residues long. The CDR3, as DNA: TGTGCCAGCAGTCTGACCCCAACTAGAAGCTCCTACGAGCAGTACTTC. This translates into CASSLTPTRSSYEQYF.

This rearrangement joins TRBV19 to TRBJ1-5; D uncertain. The CDR3 has 13 residues. CDR1 and CDR2 (germline): LNHDA, SQIVND (reference sequence). The V end lost 7 bases, the J end lost 0 bases, and 7 bases lay between the germline ends. CDR3 in amino acids: CASNYFSNQPQHF. The DNA for the CDR3 is TGTGCCAGTAACTACTTTAGCAATCAGCCCCAGCATTTT. The complete variable domain, with remaining parts taken from reference TRBV19 and TRBJ1-5, reads DGGITQSPKYLFRKEGQNVTLSCEQNLNHDAMYWYRQDPGQGLRLIYYSQIVNDFQKGDIAEGYSVSREKKESFPLTVTSAQKNPTAFYLCASNYFSNQPQHFGDGTRLSIL.

The rearrangement links TRBV24-1 to TRBJ2-1; 8 bases are a match to TRBD1. The CDR3 is 13 residues long. CDR1 is KGHDR, CDR2 SFDVKD, per germline. V shed 9 bases, J shed 5 bases, and the junction held 5 bases outside the gene matches. As DNA, the CDR3 is TGTGCCACCGCAGGGGGCTCACACAATGAGCAGTTCTTC. It specifies CATAGGSHNEQFF.

The chain links TRBV27 to TRBJ2-3; 8 bases fit TRBD2. Germline CDR1 MNHEY, CDR2 SMNVEV (reference sequence). After removal of 8 bases from V and 0 bases from J, the junction contained 4 bases not matched to a gene. The CDR3 contains 14 residues. The CDR3, as DNA: TGTGCCAGCGGCGGGGGGTACAGCACAGATACGCAGTATTTT. Amino acids: CASGGGYSTDTQYF.

V gene TRBV25-1 combines with J gene TRBJ1-6; 8 nucleotides agree with TRBD1. The CDR3 is 18 residues long. Trimming took 4 bases from V and 3 from J; bases not matched to a gene: 11. From germline, CDR1 is MGHDK and CDR2 SYGVNS. CDR3 region: CASSGRDPGTGYNSPLHF. CDR3 in DNA: TGTGCCAGCAGTGGGAGAGACCCGGGGACAGGCTATAATTCACCCCTCCACTTT.

J is TRBJ2-3 and V is TRBV11-2; no definite D call. CDR1 is SGHAT, CDR2 FQNNGV, per germline. There are 11 residues in the CDR3. V lost 2 bases to trimming and J lost 6 bases, with 3 bases between them. CDR3 loop: CASSLLDTQYF. CDR3 nucleotides: TGTGCCAGCAGCTTATTGGATACGCAGTATTTT.

The CDR3 is CASSHVTGLYEQYF. In DNA form, the CDR3 reads TGTGCCAGCAGCCACGTGACAGGCTTATACGAGCAGTACTTC. The chain employs TRBV7-9 and TRBJ2-7; D perhaps matches TRBD1 (6 bases). Trimming cost V 5 bases and J 4 bases, with 15 bases left between them. CDR1 SEHNR and CDR2 FQNEAQ come from the germline V gene (reference sequence). The CDR3 is 14 amino acids.

This chain uses TRBV2 with TRBJ2-5, with 8 bases aligning to TRBD1. Germline CDR1 and CDR2: SNHLY and FYNNEI. The CDR3 is 17 residues long. Germline trimming cut 4 bases from V and 5 bases from J; bases unmatched to any gene: 15. The CDR3 protein is CASSANPGLQGAETQYF. The CDR3 DNA follows: TGTGCCAGCAGTGCCAACCCGGGACTCCAGGGGGCCGAGACCCAGTACTTC.

The chain has TRBV24-1 and TRBJ2-7; the match to TRBD1 covers 7 bases. The CDR3 is made up of 16 amino acids. Germline CDR1 reads KGHDR; CDR2 reads SFDVKD. Trimming took 2 bases from V and 0 from J; bases not matched to a gene: 6. CDR3: CATSDYDRDFSYEQYF. CDR3 DNA sequence: TGTGCCACCAGTGATTACGACAGGGATTTCTCCTACGAGCAGTACTTC.

This chain uses TRBV18 with TRBJ2-7, with D possibly matching TRBD2 (6 bases). CDR1 is KGHSH, CDR2 LQKENI, per germline. This CDR3 region has 13 residues. V lost 6 bases and J lost 1, with 10 bases in between. Written as DNA, the CDR3 is TGTGCCAGCTCCGGGGACTTTTCCTACGAGCAGTACTTC. Translated: CASSGDFSYEQYF.

This sequence joins TRBV25-1 and TRBJ2-7, with D possibly TRBD2 on 7 matching bases. The germline V gene has CDR1 MGHDK and CDR2 SYGVNS. The CDR3 runs 13 residues. Trimming stripped 4 bases from V and 3 bases from J, with 10 bases between. The CDR3 DNA reads TGTGCCAGCAGTGGGGGGGGCATCTACGAGCAGTACTTC. Its translation: CASSGGGIYEQYF.

The V gene is TRBV3-1, the J gene TRBJ2-1; 7 nucleotides agree with TRBD2. The CDR3 loop spans 16 amino acids. CDR1 and CDR2 from the germline V gene are LGHDT and YNNKEL (reference sequence). Trimming removed 0 bases from V and 5 bases from J; junction bases left unmatched: 7. The CDR3 region has the DNA TGTGCCAGCAGCCAAGAGAGACTAGCTCCGAACAATGAGCAGTTCTTC. Translated, it gives CASSQERLAPNNEQFF.

This chain connects TRBV5-6 to TRBJ2-7; D not resolved. Trimming pared 0 bases from V and 0 bases from J, leaving 13 bases between. Germline lookup yields CDR1 SGHDT and CDR2 YYEEEE. This CDR3 contains 16 residues. The CDR3: CASSLARPPRSYEQYF. The CDR3 DNA follows: TGTGCCAGCAGCTTGGCCCGGCCACCCCGCTCCTACGAGCAGTACTTC.

V gene TRBV19 combines with J gene TRBJ2-3; D is undetermined. The V gene lost 8 bases and the J gene lost 3 bases, with 12 bases spanning the gap. The CDR3 has 13 amino acids. The germline V gene encodes CDR1 LNHDA and CDR2 SQIVND (reference sequence). CDR3 DNA sequence: TGTGCCAGTTCGCAGAGATTGACAGATACGCAGTATTTT. It translates to CASSQRLTDTQYF.

This chain connects TRBV30 to TRBJ1-2; 7 nucleotides match TRBD1. This CDR3 contains 12 residues. The trim removed 3 bases at V and 12 bases at J, leaving 10 bases unmatched. CDR1 and CDR2 from the germline V gene are GTSNPN and SVGIG (reference sequence). As DNA, the CDR3 is TGTGCCTGGAGCATAGACAGGGAAGGGGACACCTTC. Translating it yields CAWSIDREGDTF.

The chain employs TRBV5-1 and TRBJ2-7; no firm D call. The CDR3 sequence is 13 residues long. Germline V lookup: CDR1 SGHRS, CDR2 YFSETQ. V lost 0 bases, J lost 2 bases, and 6 bases lay in between. Here the CDR3 DNA reads TGCGCCAGCAGCTTGGCGCAGCCCTACGAGCAGTACTTC. It yields the protein CASSLAQPYEQYF.

J is TRBJ1-6 and V is TRBV9; TRBD1 matches at 7 bases. V was clipped by 5 bases and J by 8 bases; unmatched bases: 7. Germline V gene data show CDR1 as SGDLS and CDR2 as YYNGEE. The CDR3 is 14 amino acids. The CDR3 coding sequence is TGTGCCAGCAGGGAAGGGGGCCGGGATTCACCCCTCCACTTT. Encoded protein: CASREGGRDSPLHF.

V and J are TRBV28 and TRBJ2-1; no reliable D call. Germline CDR1 is MDHEN and CDR2 is SYDVKM. The CDR3 totals 15 residues. Trimming removed 6 bases at V and 0 bases at J, with 12 bases between. The CDR3 sequence is CASSDDTYSYNEQFF. For the CDR3, the DNA is TGTGCCAGCAGCGACGACACGTACTCCTACAATGAGCAGTTCTTC.

The chain recombines TRBV27 with TRBJ2-1; D not resolved. Germline CDR1 MNHEY, CDR2 SMNVEV (reference sequence). The CDR3 length is 14 residues. Trimming took off 6 bases at V and 4 bases at J, with 13 bases between the two ends. This CDR3 reads CASRGSFGYNEQFF. The CDR3, as DNA: TGTGCCAGCAGGGGTAGCTTCGGGTACAATGAGCAGTTCTTC.